This T cell receptor beta chain stems from a study of T cell repertoires in cytomegalovirus infection. Study-wide background: Recently identified HLA-C-restricted CMV epitopes were among the peptides used. Signatures in public TCR beta sequences pointed to both CMV infection and matching HLA type. Study-level results: Clonotype analysis showed dominance of the ex vivo response by HLA-C-restricted CMV-specific TCR beta clonotypes.

This clonotype was seen more than once but under ten times. What it binds is unknown. One entry per CDR3 protein, called by TCRdb with MiXCR from the reads. The repertoire holds about 360,000 distinct CDR3 sequences, with just under 35% as singletons. The junction had 7 bases not matched to a gene; V was cut back by 6 bases and J by 4 bases. CDR3 length: 14 residues. Germline V gene data show CDR1 as SQVTM and CDR2 as ANQGSEA. The V and J genes are TRBV29-1 and TRBJ2-1; 9 bases align to TRBD1. The clonotype was recovered from a human donor in good health (CMV status not recorded). Some clones in this sample may be carry-over from other donors' samples. The sequenced sample was cultured PBMCs, obtained from culture after CMV antigen stimulation. CDR3 sequence reads: CSVRGTGKYNEQFF. The CDR3 coding sequence is TGCAGCGTGAGGGGGACAGGGAAGTACAATGAGCAGTTCTTC.